This T cell receptor (beta chain) derives from a study of T cell responses to AZD1222 COVID-19 vaccine. The data were produced by immunoSEQ multiplex PCR, yet TCRdb's version contains in-frame clones alone and is incomplete. Of over 100,000 clones listed, roughly nine tenths are singletons. Study-wide points: Donors were largely white British and mainly female; clonal diversity was possibly underestimated. Repertoire sampling happened only post peak T cell response. Spike was spanned by vaccine-associated CD4 TCRs, with dominance at 160-218 and 743-854.

Of note for this clone: Its cognate antigen is unknown.

Specimen: peripheral blood, collected on day 0 of AZD1222 vaccination. This receptor was identified in an adult in good health.

The CDR3 DNA is TGTGCCACCCAAAACACCATATATTTT. Translating it yields CATQNTIYF. This chain connects TRBV19 to TRBJ1-3; D gene ambiguous. CDR1 is LNHDA, CDR2 SQIVND, per germline (reference sequence). The CDR3 covers 9 residues. V was clipped by 10 bases and J by 6 bases, with 4 bases between them.